The T cell receptor beta chain described here comes from a study of blood T cell repertoires in COVID-19 (dated by TCRdb to 2018 to 2021). Background on the whole study: Samples covering the acute and convalescent phases of COVID-19 were provided by collaborators in the United States, Italy and Spain. The prospective study material was composed of cDNA or gDNA derived from T cells, B-cell-depleted T cells, or PBMCs. The dataset comprised deeply sampled blood TCRbeta repertoires from subjects exposed to, actively infected with, or recovered from COVID-19. A freely available public database, intended as a resource for researchers studying the immune response to SARS-CoV-2, is where the repertoires were released. Samples were obtained from the ongoing ImmuneRACE study (first 160 participants) and from over a thousand subjects provided by 6 global collaborators. The sample metadata nearly always contained a de-identified subject ID, COVID-19 status, age in years and sex. Where HLA class I and class II types were available, the types were taken from metadata supplied by the sample provider, not from assay-based typing.

The germline V gene provides CDR1 SGHVS and CDR2 FQNEAQ. From the cysteine through the phenylalanine, the CDR3 covers 15 amino acids. Of all the DNA, just the CDR3 is kept, 45 bases in frame from base 1. Trimming takes 5 bases off V and 6 bases off J; junction bases not matched to a gene: 6. TCRbeta CDR3 regions were amplified from genomic DNA using the immunoSEQ Assay, a bias-controlled multiplex PCR. The original methods were these. Nucleated cell counts per sample were estimated from amplification of reference gene primers within the assay. To quantify the absolute abundance of each unique TCRbeta CDR3 rearrangement, sequence reads were collapsed and filtered. For each sample, productive Simpson clonality was calculated as the square root of Simpson's diversity index over productive rearrangements. TCRdb's version of the immuneACCESS table is confined to in-frame rearrangements and falls short of the full clone set. An unresolved V gene accounts for under half of the shortfall where checked; the remainder is of unknown origin. The DNA was the basis for D and trimming; V, J and clone size are from that table. Recorded for this sample are approximately 170,000 clones; approximately 85% of them occurred a single time. The ten biggest clones cover under 3.5% of the sample.

Results the study describes overall, beyond this receptor: The amount of clinical and demographic metadata varied by source and participant and was provided uncurated.

One collaborating source in Seattle enrolled patients during active infection and followed them longitudinally through the course of disease. Whole blood was collected in K2EDTA tubes by collaborating institutions according to the institutions' own protocols. For TCRbeta analysis, collaborators shipped samples as frozen whole blood, isolated PBMCs, or DNA extracted from either of those sample types. In the case of this clone: Its specific antigen is unknown. No quality values exist for individual bases; no much larger clone is one base distant.

The TCR comes from a woman aged 80 or over with COVID-19, enrolled during active disease. The sequencing sample was made of peripheral blood. The chain was built from TRBV7-8 and TRBJ2-2; TRBD1 lines up with 10 middle nucleotides. Read as DNA, the sequence is TGTGCCAGCAGCCCCGACAGGGGGCACGCCGGGGAGCTGTTTTTT. Translated, this gives CASSPDRGHAGELFF.